This T cell receptor beta chain was identified in a study of T cell repertoires in cytomegalovirus infection (dated by TCRdb to about 2019). Study-wide context: Peptide stimulations targeted recently identified HLA-C-restricted CMV epitopes, whose presentation resists viral immunomodulation, together with well-studied HLA-B-restricted epitopes. Donor HLA type was relevant to the analysis, because carriage of CMV infection together with the matching HLA type was indicated by public TCR beta signatures.

Trimming removed 5 bases from V and 5 bases from J; the gene matches leave 8 bases unexplained. The CDR3 runs 14 amino acids, cysteine and phenylalanine included. Of all the DNA, just the CDR3 is kept, 42 bases in frame from base 1. Looking up the germline V gene (reference sequence) yields CDR1 MNHNY and CDR2 SVGAGI. Of note for this clonotype: Its antigen is unknown. Base qualities are not recorded, but no much larger clone differs from it by a single base.

Read against the paper, the sample's treatment or condition label means: in vitro stimulation with specific CMV peptide epitopes to enrich CMV-specific T cells. These reads were obtained on an Illumina HiSeq 1500. Using fastp at Q25 and MiXCR, TCRdb reprocessed the public reads and kept productive beta chains. Entries that share a CDR3 protein sequence are merged under the most common genes and DNA. For this sample the table gives roughly 990,000 distinct CDR3 sequences, of which about 33% were detected only once. The ten top clones hold 10% to 15% of the sample. What the study reported, not specific to this receptor: In both this cohort and an independent cohort of approximately 350 donors, the cumulative frequency of public TCR beta family members distinguished carriers of CMV infection plus the relevant HLA type. In the ex vivo response, HLA-C-restricted CMV-specific TCR beta clonotypes were dominant, and in two of eight donors the single most frequent clonotype came from this HLA-C-restricted group.

The sequence is built from TRBV6-6 and TRBJ2-7, with 8 bases in between that match TRBD2. This sequence was found in a human donor in good health (CMV status not recorded). Some clones in this sample may be carry-over from other donors' samples. This specimen was cultured CD8+ T cells from PBMCs, taken from culture after CMV antigen stimulation. The DNA is TGTGCCAGCAGTCATGGACTAGCCAAGGACGAGCAGTACTTC. Its translation reads: CASSHGLAKDEQYF.